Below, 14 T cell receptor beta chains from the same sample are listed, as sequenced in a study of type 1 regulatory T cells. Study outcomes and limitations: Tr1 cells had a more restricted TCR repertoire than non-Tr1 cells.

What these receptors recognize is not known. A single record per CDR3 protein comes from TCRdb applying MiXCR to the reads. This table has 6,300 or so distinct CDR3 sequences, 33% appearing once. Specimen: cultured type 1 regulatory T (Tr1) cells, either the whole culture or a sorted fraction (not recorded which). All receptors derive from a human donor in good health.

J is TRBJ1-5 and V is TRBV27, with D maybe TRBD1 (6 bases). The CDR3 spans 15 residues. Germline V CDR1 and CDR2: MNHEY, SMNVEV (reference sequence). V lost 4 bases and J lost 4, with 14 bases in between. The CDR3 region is CASSSGAQGNQPQHF. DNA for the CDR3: TGTGCCAGCAGTTCGGGGGCTCAAGGGAATCAGCCCCAGCATTTT.

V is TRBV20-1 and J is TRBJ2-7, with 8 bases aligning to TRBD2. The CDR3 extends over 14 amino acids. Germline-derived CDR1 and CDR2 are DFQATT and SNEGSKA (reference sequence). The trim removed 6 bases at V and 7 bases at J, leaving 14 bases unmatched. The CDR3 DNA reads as TGCAGTGCCCGAGCCGCGGGGGGCTTTTTAGAGCAGTACTTC. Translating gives CSARAAGGFLEQYF.

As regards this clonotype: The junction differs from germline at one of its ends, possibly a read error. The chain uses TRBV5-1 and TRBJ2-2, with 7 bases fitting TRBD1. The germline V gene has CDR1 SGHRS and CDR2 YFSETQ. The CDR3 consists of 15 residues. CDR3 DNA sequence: TGCGCCAGCGGCTTGGGACAGCTTAACACCGGGGAGCTGTTTTTT. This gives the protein CASGLGQLNTGELFF.

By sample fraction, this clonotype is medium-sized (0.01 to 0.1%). In nucleotides, the CDR3 is TGCAGTGCTAGAGGGGACAATGAGCAGTTCTTC. Translation gives CSARGDNEQFF. J is TRBJ2-1 and V is TRBV20-1; D gene ambiguous. This CDR3 spans 11 amino acids. Germline V CDR1 and CDR2: DFQATT, SNEGSKA (reference sequence). Trimming took 1 base from V and 5 from J, leaving 3 bases between them.

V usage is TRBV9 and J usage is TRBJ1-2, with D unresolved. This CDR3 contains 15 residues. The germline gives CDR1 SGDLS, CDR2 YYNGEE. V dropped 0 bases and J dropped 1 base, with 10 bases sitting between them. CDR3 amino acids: CASSVDYRFNYGYTF. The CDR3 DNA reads TGTGCCAGCAGCGTAGACTACAGATTTAACTATGGCTACACCTTC.

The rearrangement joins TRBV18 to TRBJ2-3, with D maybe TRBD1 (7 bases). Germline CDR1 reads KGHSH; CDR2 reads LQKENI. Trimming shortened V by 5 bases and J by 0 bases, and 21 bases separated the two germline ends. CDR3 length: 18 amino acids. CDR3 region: CASSAARAGGPSTDTQYF. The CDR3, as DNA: TGTGCCAGCTCAGCGGCCCGGGCAGGGGGGCCGAGCACAGATACGCAGTATTTT.

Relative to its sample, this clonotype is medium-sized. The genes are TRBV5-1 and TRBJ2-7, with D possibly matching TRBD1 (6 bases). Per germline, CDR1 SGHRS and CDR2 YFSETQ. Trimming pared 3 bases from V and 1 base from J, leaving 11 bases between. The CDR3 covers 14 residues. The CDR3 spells CASSWDKPSYEQYF. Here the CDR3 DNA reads TGCGCCAGCAGCTGGGACAAACCTTCCTACGAGCAGTACTTC.

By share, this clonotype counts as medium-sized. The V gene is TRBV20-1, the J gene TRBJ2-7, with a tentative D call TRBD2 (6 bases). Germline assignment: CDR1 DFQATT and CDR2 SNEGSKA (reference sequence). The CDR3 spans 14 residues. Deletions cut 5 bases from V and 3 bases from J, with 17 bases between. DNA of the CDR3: TGCAGTGCTGGGTTTGGGGGGATGAACTACGAGCAGTACTTC. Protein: CSAGFGGMNYEQYF.

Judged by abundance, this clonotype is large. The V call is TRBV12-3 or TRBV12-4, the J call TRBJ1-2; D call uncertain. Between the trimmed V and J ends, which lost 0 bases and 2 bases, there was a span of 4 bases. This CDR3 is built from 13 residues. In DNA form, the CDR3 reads TGTGCCAGCAGTTTAGCGGAGAACTATGGCTACACCTTC. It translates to CASSLAENYGYTF.

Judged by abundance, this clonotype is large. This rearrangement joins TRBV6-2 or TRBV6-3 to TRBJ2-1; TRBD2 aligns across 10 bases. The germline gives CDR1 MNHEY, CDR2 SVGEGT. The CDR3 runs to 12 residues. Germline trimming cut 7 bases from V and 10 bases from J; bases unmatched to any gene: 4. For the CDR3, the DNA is TGTGCCAGCAAGATGGGACTAGCGGAGCAGTTCTTC. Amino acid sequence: CASKMGLAEQFF.

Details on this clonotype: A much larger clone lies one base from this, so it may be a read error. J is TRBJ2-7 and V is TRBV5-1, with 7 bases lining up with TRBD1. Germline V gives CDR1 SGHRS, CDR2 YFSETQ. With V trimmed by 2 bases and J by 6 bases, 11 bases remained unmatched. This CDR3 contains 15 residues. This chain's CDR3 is CASSLTGTVLGEQYF. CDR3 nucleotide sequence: TGCGCCAGCAGCTTAACCGGGACAGTTTTAGGCGAGCAGTACTTC.

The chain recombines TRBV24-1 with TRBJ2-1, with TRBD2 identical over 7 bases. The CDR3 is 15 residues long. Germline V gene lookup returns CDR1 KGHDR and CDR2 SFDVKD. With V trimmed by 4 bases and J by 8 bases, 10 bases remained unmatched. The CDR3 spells CATSEDGRRAHEQFF. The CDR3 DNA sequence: TGTGCCACCAGTGAGGACGGGAGGCGGGCCCATGAGCAGTTCTTC.

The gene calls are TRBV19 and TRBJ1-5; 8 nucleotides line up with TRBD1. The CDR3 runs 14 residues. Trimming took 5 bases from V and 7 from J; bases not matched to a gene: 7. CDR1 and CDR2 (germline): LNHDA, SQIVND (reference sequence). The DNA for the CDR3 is TGTGCCAGTAGTTCGACAGGGGACGGACAGCCCCAGCATTTT. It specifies CASSSTGDGQPQHF.

The DNA of the CDR3 is TGTGCCAGCAGCTTAGTAGCGGGAGGAGTTACCGGGGAGCTGTTTTTT. This gives the protein CASSLVAGGVTGELFF. V gene TRBV11-3 combines with J gene TRBJ2-2, with 10 bases aligning to TRBD2. The CDR3 spans 16 residues. Germline V gives CDR1 SGHNT, CDR2 YENEEA. J was trimmed by 5 bases and V by 1 base; bases with no gene match: 4.